Presented here are 17 T cell receptor beta chains from one specimen sequenced in a study of beta chain features in type 1 diabetes. Of the isolated RNA, all was reverse transcribed, and so the sequenced material was expressed TCRB transcripts. Clones were read by immunoSEQ multiplex PCR, and TCRdb kept only the in-frame ones, dropping some. The top ten hold about 0.05% of the sample, which has hundreds of thousands of clones, around 65% seen once. What was sequenced was naive CD4+ T cells from blood. These receptors were collected from a man aged 25-45 years in good health.

This clone was observed a handful of times. The rearrangement links TRBV4-3 to TRBJ2-4; no clear D gene. The CDR3 sequence is 15 residues long. Trimming pared 0 bases from V and 6 bases from J, leaving 12 bases between. Germline lookup yields CDR1 LGHNA and CDR2 YSLEER. CDR3: CASSQDRIGSNIQYF. The CDR3 nucleotides are TGCGCCAGCAGCCAAGATAGGATCGGCTCAAACATTCAGTACTTC.

V usage is TRBV2 and J usage is TRBJ1-1, with TRBD1 matching 8 bases. The length of the CDR3 is 15 residues. Germline-derived CDR1 and CDR2 are SNHLY and FYNNEI. J was trimmed by 1 base and V by 5 bases; bases with no gene match: 6. CDR3 residues: CASSLDRAANTEAFF. In DNA, the CDR3 is TGTGCCAGCAGTTTGGACAGGGCGGCGAACACTGAAGCTTTCTTT.

The V call is TRBV7-9, the J call TRBJ1-1; tentative D call: TRBD1 (5 bases). The length of the CDR3 is 13 residues. V was cut by 3 bases and J by 2 bases, with 7 bases left in between. Germline CDR1 and CDR2: SEHNR and FQNEAQ (reference sequence). The CDR3 DNA is TGTGCCAGCAGCTTGCGGACAAACACTGAAGCTTTCTTT. This encodes CASSLRTNTEAFF.

This chain joins TRBV11-2 and TRBJ2-7, with D tentatively TRBD1 or TRBD2 (7 bases each). V lost 4 bases and J lost 11, with 18 bases in between. This CDR3 region has 13 residues. CDR1 is SGHAT, CDR2 FQNNGV, per germline. CDR3 DNA: TGTGCCAGCAGCTCTGGGGGGGACAGAGCTAAGTACTTC. It yields the protein CASSSGGDRAKYF.

Remarks on this clone: Other DNA sequences in the sample encode the same CDR3. V usage is TRBV30 and J usage is TRBJ2-5; D is unclear. The CDR3 loop spans 12 amino acids. Germline assignment: CDR1 GTSNPN and CDR2 SVGIG (reference sequence). V lost 1 base, J lost 2 bases, and 5 bases lay in between. The CDR3 region is CAWSGNQETQYF. The CDR3, as DNA: TGTGCCTGGAGTGGTAATCAAGAGACCCAGTACTTC.

This clone was found a few times. V and J are TRBV7-2 and TRBJ2-3; D possibly uses TRBD1 or TRBD2 (5 bases each). Germline V lookup: CDR1 SGHTA, CDR2 FQGNSA. Trimming stripped 2 bases from V and 4 bases from J, with 13 bases between. The CDR3 runs 15 residues. For the CDR3, the DNA is TGTGCCAGCAGCTTAAGAGTGGGGGTCCCAGATACGCAGTATTTT. This encodes CASSLRVGVPDTQYF.

J is TRBJ1-1 and V is TRBV10-3; no clear D gene. CDR1 is ENHRY, CDR2 SYGVKD, per germline. Trimming left V 11 bases short and J 6 bases short, with 19 bases between. The CDR3 loop spans 13 amino acids. The DNA of the CDR3 is TGTGCCTCGGCGGCAGGTTTTGTCCCTGAAGCTTTCTTT. Amino acids: CASAAGFVPEAFF.

The chain uses TRBV18 and TRBJ2-1; tentative D call: TRBD2 (7 bases). The CDR3 totals 16 residues. Trimming took 0 bases from V and 3 from J, leaving 12 bases between them. Germline lookup yields CDR1 KGHSH and CDR2 LQKENI. The chain's CDR3 is CASSPPGGGSYNEQFF. The CDR3 DNA follows: TGTGCCAGCTCACCACCGGGAGGGGGTAGCTACAATGAGCAGTTCTTC.

The DNA of the CDR3 is TGTGCCAGCTCACCGGGACTAGCGGGAGGGACCACAGATACGCAGTATTTT. Its translation: CASSPGLAGGTTDTQYF. The chain joins TRBV18 to TRBJ2-3; 16 bases map to TRBD2. Germline CDR1 KGHSH, CDR2 LQKENI. V shed 3 bases, J shed 2 bases, and the junction held 2 bases outside the gene matches. The CDR3 sequence is 17 residues long.

The rearrangement uses TRBV15 and TRBJ2-3, with unresolved D. This CDR3 has 12 amino acids. Germline V lookup: CDR1 LNHNV, CDR2 YYDKDF (reference sequence). Trimming removed 5 bases from V and 6 bases from J, with 9 bases in between. The CDR3 DNA follows: TGTGCCACCAGCTGGGAATCGGATACGCAGTATTTT. It specifies CATSWESDTQYF.

The chain recombines TRBV29-1 with TRBJ2-7, with 7 nucleotides matching TRBD1. This CDR3 spans 11 amino acids. The germline CDR1 and CDR2 sequences are SQVTM and ANQGSEA. V was clipped by 8 bases and J by 3 bases; unmatched bases: 4. This CDR3 reads CSSRQGYEQYF. In nucleotides, the CDR3 is TGCAGCTCCCGACAGGGCTACGAGCAGTACTTC.

This clone was seen a handful of times. The V gene is TRBV30, the J gene TRBJ2-2; TRBD1 aligns across 7 bases. This CDR3 has 14 residues. The junction had 5 bases not matched to a gene; V was cut back by 3 bases and J by 4 bases. From germline, CDR1 is GTSNPN and CDR2 SVGIG (reference sequence). CDR3 sequence (DNA): TGTGCCTGGAGAAGACAGGGTGGCACCGGGGAGCTGTTTTTT. This translates into CAWRRQGGTGELFF.

The chain recombines TRBV2 with TRBJ2-7; D may be TRBD1 (5 bases). The V end lost 2 bases, the J end lost 2 bases, and 13 bases lay between the germline ends. CDR1 SNHLY and CDR2 FYNNEI come from the germline V gene. The CDR3 is made up of 15 amino acids. CDR3 nucleotide sequence: TGTGCCAGCAGTGAACCAACAGGTTCTACCTACGAGCAGTACTTC. Its protein is CASSEPTGSTYEQYF.

This clone was observed a handful of times. The V gene is TRBV29-1, the J gene TRBJ1-1; D remains ambiguous. The CDR3 is made up of 9 amino acids. From germline, CDR1 is SQVTM and CDR2 ANQGSEA. V was pared by 4 bases and J by 11 bases, with 8 bases between. The CDR3 DNA reads TGCAGCGTTGCTAACCCGGCTTTCTTT. As protein: CSVANPAFF.

This chain uses TRBV29-1 with TRBJ1-2, with D possibly being TRBD1 (6 bases). Trimming cost V 7 bases and J 6 bases, with 15 bases left between them. This CDR3 spans 12 amino acids. The germline V gene has CDR1 SQVTM and CDR2 ANQGSEA. CDR3 sequence: CSALTGDDGYTF. The CDR3 DNA follows: TGCAGCGCCTTGACAGGAGATGATGGCTACACCTTC.

V and J are TRBV7-9 and TRBJ2-2; 8 nucleotides line up with TRBD1. From germline, CDR1 is SEHNR and CDR2 FQNEAQ (reference sequence). The ends lost 5 bases at V and 7 bases at J; junction bases unmatched: 9. The CDR3 sequence is 15 residues long. CDR3 in DNA: TGTGCCAGCAGCCCCAGGACAGGGACGAACGGGGAGCTGTTTTTT. Translated, it gives CASSPRTGTNGELFF.

The J gene is TRBJ1-1, the V gene TRBV6-4, with a possible D match to TRBD1 (5 bases). V shed 4 bases and J shed 3 bases, with 12 bases lying between them. Germline assignment: CDR1 MRHNA and CDR2 SNTAGT. This CDR3 contains 14 residues. CDR3 in amino acids: CASSVTLRDTEAFF. DNA of the CDR3: TGTGCCAGCAGTGTGACCCTCAGGGACACTGAAGCTTTCTTT.